This T cell receptor (beta chain) was recorded in a study of tumor-infiltrating lymphocytes in oesophageal squamous cell carcinoma. The trim removed 5 bases at V and 4 bases at J, leaving 15 bases unmatched. The V gene's germline CDR1 is SGHAT and CDR2 FQNNGV. This CDR3 has 19 residues. In this sample, this clonotype is medium-sized. TCRdb independently ran MiXCR on the PCR reads; one entry per CDR3 protein. The repertoire holds approximately 13,000 distinct CDR3 sequences, with over 45% as singletons. The sample was blood. The genes are TRBV11-2 and TRBJ2-5; 14 bases align to TRBD2. The receptor's source is a male donor with esophageal squamous cell carcinoma. CDR3 DNA: TGTGCCAGCAGCCTAAAACCGGGGACTAGCGGGGGTATCGGAGAGACCCAGTACTTC. Encoded protein: CASSLKPGTSGGIGETQYF.